Listed below are T cell receptor beta chains from one sample, sequenced in a study of blood T cell repertoires in COVID-19. This table comes from immunoSEQ multiplex PCR, and its TCRdb copy is limited to in-frame clones, with some not included. The sample carries around 300,000 clones, around 90% recorded once. The sequenced sample was peripheral blood. The source is a woman aged 35 to 49 with COVID-19, enrolled during active disease. Each CDR3 is given with its conserved first and last residue.

TRBJ2-3 TRBV5-4 CASSGSVSGRTDTQYF
TRBJ1-5 TRBV19 CASSIAEGGRQPQHF
TRBJ2-2 TRBV18 CASSLRQGPGELFF
TRBJ2-2 TRBV5-5 CASSNGLAGGTGELFF
TRBJ2-1 TRBV24-1 CATSDSRLAGANEQFF
TRBJ2-3 TRBV19 CASSIVSGGATDTQYF
TRBJ2-2 TRBV5-1 CASSLVQGEAGELFF
TRBJ1-2 TRBV6-5 CASGTARNYGYTF
TRBJ2-7 TRBV10-3 CAISPGQSAYEQYF
TRBJ2-1 TRBV6-4 CASSTLAGGPYNEQFF
TRBJ2-6 TRBV9 CASSTTLRVSGANVLTF
TRBJ1-2 TRBV4-3 CASSLAGYGYTF
TRBJ2-5 TRBV3-1/TRBV3-2 CASSLAPSPETQYF
TRBJ2-1 TRBV12-5 CASAFDSGTEQFF
TRBJ2-7 TRBV7-2 CASSSGLAASYEQYF
TRBJ2-5 TRBV10-2 CASSGFAGTVIEETQYF
TRBJ1-1 TRBV3-1/TRBV3-2 CASSQGIYGGFEAFF
TRBJ1-4 TRBV19 CASSMWTDSNEKLFF
TRBJ1-1 TRBV18 CASSPQTIEAFF
TRBJ2-5 TRBV6-6 CASGDSQETQYF
TRBJ1-1 TRBV6-5 CASSEGNTEAFF
TRBJ2-6 TRBV5-4 CASRGRSSGANVLTF
TRBJ1-6 TRBV7-2 CASSPYRGSSYNSPLHF
TRBJ1-1 TRBV10-3 CAYSRVRNTEAFF
TRBJ2-1 TRBV15 CATRDTSGRYNEQFF
TRBJ1-6 TRBV28 CASRTGAGEYSPLHF
TRBJ1-1 TRBV12-3/TRBV12-4 CASILDRYQAFF
TRBJ1-6 TRBV7-2 CASSDRASSPLHF
TRBJ2-7 TRBV3-1/TRBV3-2 CASSQKDRDYEQYF
TRBJ2-7 TRBV27 CASSPYSTGSYEQYF
TRBJ2-3 TRBV6-2/TRBV6-3 CASSRETTDTQYF
TRBJ2-3 TRBV4-2 CASSQGLTGAPDTQYF
TRBJ2-7 TRBV12-5 CASGLGRRPYEQYF
TRBJ1-6 TRBV6-4 CASSARGALHF
TRBJ2-1 TRBV6-2/TRBV6-3 CASSLAGGPHEQFF
TRBJ2-3 TRBV2 CASSEVGQGLDTQYF
TRBJ1-2 TRBV24-1 CATSDSGLDGYTF
TRBJ1-3 TRBV29-1 CSVRQPGNTIYF
TRBJ1-5 TRBV27 CASSERGSNQPQHF
TRBJ2-7 TRBV15 CATSRVGQGIGEQYF
TRBJ2-7 TRBV5-4 CASSLGGQGGHYEQYF
TRBJ2-2 TRBV19 CASSPQPGLNTGELFF
TRBJ2-2 TRBV12-5 CASGLGTGGTGELFF
TRBJ2-5 TRBV7-3 CASSLTNSGGSSSAQYF
TRBJ2-3 TRBV19 CASLESSGIGDTQYF
TRBJ1-2 TRBV12-3/TRBV12-4 CASSSTGGDGYTF
TRBJ1-4 TRBV10-3 CAISPGGTEKLFF
TRBJ1-5 TRBV28 CASSFVRGSQPQHF
TRBJ1-3 TRBV7-2 CASSPRGGQGNTIYF